The entry below describes one TCR beta chain. In the original processing: Amplifying reference gene primers gave estimates of nucleated cell counts. The data were produced by immunoSEQ multiplex PCR, yet TCRdb's version contains in-frame clones alone and is incomplete. The V and J calls and clone size are taken from that table; D and trimming were inferred from the DNA. Here the sample spans some 110,000 clones, approximately 80% being singletons. This specimen belongs to a study of blood T cell repertoires in COVID-19. Study-level information: COVID-19 samples, acute and convalescent, were from the United States, Italy and Spain. The analysed material was cDNA or gDNA that came from T cells, B-cell-depleted T cells, or PBMCs.

Germline V gene sequence: CDR1 KGHSH, CDR2 LQKENI. Losses at the gene ends were 3 bases for V and 4 bases for J; bases not matched to a gene: 2. The length of the CDR3 is 13 residues. This sequence originates from a man aged 45-65 years with acute or convalescent COVID-19. The specimen was peripheral blood. The chain carries TRBV18 and TRBJ2-5; 7 bases match TRBD1. This CDR3 reads CASSPRDRETQYF. CDR3 bases: TGTGCCAGCTCACCCCGGGACAGAGAGACCCAGTACTTC. The full variable domain, rest sourced from reference TRBV18 and TRBJ2-5, is NAGVMQNPRHLVRRRGQEARLRCSPMKGHSHVYWYRQLPEEGLKFMVYLQKENIIDESGMPKERFSAEFPKEGPSILRIQQVVRGDSAAYFCASSPRDRETQYFGPGTRLLVL.